This T cell receptor (beta chain) was observed in a study of shared clonotypes between healthy human individuals. For the study at large: The cohort had two women and a few men, ages 18 to 49. Study-wide results and caveats: Only blood samples were collected, and tissue repertoires likely differ.

Assay: immunoSEQ multiplex PCR; the TCRdb copy retains only in-frame clones and omits some. The table shows around 600,000 clones, with around 97% occurring only once. Memory CD4+ cells were the fraction left after CD45RA+ naive selection. In the case of this clone: What it binds is not known.

Germline V lookup: CDR1 SGDLS, CDR2 YYNGEE. The V and J ends lost 0 bases and 5 bases respectively, with 12 bases between them. CDR3 length: 15 residues. Sequenced sample: naive CD4+ T cells sorted from blood. Subset of the sample: CD45RA+ positively selected. This rearrangement joins TRBV9 to TRBJ2-1, with D perhaps matching TRBD1 (6 bases). The sequence derives from a woman aged 25 to 39 in good health. CDR3 in amino acids: CASSVAGVGNNEQFF. CDR3 coding DNA: TGTGCCAGCAGCGTAGCAGGGGTCGGCAACAATGAGCAGTTCTTC.